This TCR beta chain was profiled in a study of Graves' ophthalmopathy and Graves' hyperthyroidism. This clonotype was observed at least ten times. RNA served as the template for amplifying TCR beta CDR3 regions. Second-round multiplex PCR came after a first-round RT-PCR that employed HTBI primers. MiXCR, run by TCRdb on the multiplex PCR reads, gives a single entry per CDR3 protein. The sample includes 580,000 or so distinct CDR3 sequences, less than 40% seen only once; the top ten take around 4%. The trim removed 0 bases at V and 5 bases at J, leaving 8 bases unmatched. Germline V gene data show CDR1 as MGHDK and CDR2 as SYGVNS. CDR3 size: 16 residues.

The sample comprised peripheral blood or thyroid tissue (not recorded which). The source is an adult man with Graves' hyperthyroidism. The V call is TRBV25-1, the J call TRBJ2-7; 9 nucleotides match TRBD1. The CDR3 loop is CASSEYSGTGKNEQYF. CDR3 in DNA: TGTGCCAGCAGTGAATACTCCGGGACAGGGAAGAACGAGCAGTACTTC.